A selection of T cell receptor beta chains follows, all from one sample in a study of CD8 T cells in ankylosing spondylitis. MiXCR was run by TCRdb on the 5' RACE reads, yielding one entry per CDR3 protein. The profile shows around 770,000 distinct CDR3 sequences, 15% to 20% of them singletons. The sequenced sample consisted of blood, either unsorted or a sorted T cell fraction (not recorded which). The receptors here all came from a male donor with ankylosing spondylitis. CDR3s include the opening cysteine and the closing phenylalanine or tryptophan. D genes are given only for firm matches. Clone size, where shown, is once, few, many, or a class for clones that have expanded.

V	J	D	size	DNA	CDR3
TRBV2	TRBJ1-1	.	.	TGTGCCAGCAGTGAAGCGCTACTACAGATGAACACTGAAGCTTTCTTT	CASSEALLQMNTEAFF
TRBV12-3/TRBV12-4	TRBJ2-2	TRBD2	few	TGTGCCAGCAGTTCACTAAAACTAGCGGGAGGCCCCGGGGAGCTGTTTTTT	CASSSLKLAGGPGELFF
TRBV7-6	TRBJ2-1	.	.	TGTGCCAGCAGCTTCCGGGAATGGGACCCCAACAATGAGCAGTTCTTC	CASSFREWDPNNEQFF
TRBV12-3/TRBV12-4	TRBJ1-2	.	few	TGTGCCAGCTTGGGGCCGAACTATGGCTACACCTTC	CASLGPNYGYTF
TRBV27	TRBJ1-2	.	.	TGTGCCAGCAGTGCGAGACGCGGCACTAACTATGGCTACACCTTC	CASSARRGTNYGYTF
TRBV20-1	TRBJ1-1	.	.	TGCAGTGCGCAAGGGGGGGCGCGGAACACTGAAGCTTTCTTT	CSAQGGARNTEAFF
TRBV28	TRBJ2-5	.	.	TGTGCCAGTCGGGATTATAGACCTACGGAAGAGACCCAGTACTTC	CASRDYRPTEETQYF
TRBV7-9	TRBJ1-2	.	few	TGTGCCAGCAGCTTCGATGCAGGTGATGCGTATGGCTACACCTTC	CASSFDAGDAYGYTF
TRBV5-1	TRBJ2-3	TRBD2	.	TGCGCCAGCAGCTTGGCCCCCAGCGGGGGGGCAACAGATACGCAGTATTTT	CASSLAPSGGATDTQYF
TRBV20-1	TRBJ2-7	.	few	TGCAGTGGGGCTAGCAGTACCTACGAGCAGTACTTC	CSGASSTYEQYF
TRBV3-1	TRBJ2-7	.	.	TGTGCCAGCAGCCCAGCGGCTTTGGGGAGTTGTCTGCTAGGCTACGAGCAGTACTTC	CASSPAALGSCLLGYEQYF
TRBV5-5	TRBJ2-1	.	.	TGTGCCAGCAGCCAGGAGCGGGGCAGGGGGAATGAGCAGTTCTTC	CASSQERGRGNEQFF
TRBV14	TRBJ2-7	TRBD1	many	TGTGCCAGCAGCCAACACGGACAGGGAATCTACGAGCAGTACTTC	CASSQHGQGIYEQYF
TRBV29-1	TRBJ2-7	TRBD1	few	TGCAGCGTTGACGGACAGGGGGCTTACGAGCAGTACTTC	CSVDGQGAYEQYF
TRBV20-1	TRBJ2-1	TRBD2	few	TGCAGTGCTAGCTCCCCTTCACTAGCGGGAGTCTACAATGAGCAGTTCTTC	CSASSPSLAGVYNEQFF
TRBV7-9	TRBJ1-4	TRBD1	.	TGTGCCAGCAGCTGGGGGGCAGGGGGTAGCGAAAAACTGTTTTTT	CASSWGAGGSEKLFF
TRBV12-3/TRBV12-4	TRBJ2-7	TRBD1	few	TGTGCCAGCAGTTTGTACGGGACAGGGTACGAGCAGTACTTC	CASSLYGTGYEQYF
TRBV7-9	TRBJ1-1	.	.	TGTGCCAGCAGCCCCTCCGGGACACTTGAAGCTTTCTTT	CASSPSGTLEAFF
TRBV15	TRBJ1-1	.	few	TGTGCCACCAGCAGAGAGCAGGGGTCTGAAGCTTTCTTT	CATSREQGSEAFF
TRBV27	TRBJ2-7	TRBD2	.	TGTGCCAGCATGCCTAGCGGGAGTTACGAGCAGTACTTC	CASMPSGSYEQYF
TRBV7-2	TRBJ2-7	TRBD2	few	TGTGCCAGCAGCTTAGCCCCTAGCGGCGACTACGAGCAGTACTTC	CASSLAPSGDYEQYF
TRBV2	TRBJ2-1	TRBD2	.	TGTGCCAGCAGCGAAGAGGCGGGAGGGCGAAATGAGCAGTTCTTC	CASSEEAGGRNEQFF
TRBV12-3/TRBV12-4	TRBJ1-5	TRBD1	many	TGTGCCAGCAGTCTAAACAGGGGAGGAAGCAATCAGCCCCAGCATTTT	CASSLNRGGSNQPQHF
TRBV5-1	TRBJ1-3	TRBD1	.	TGCGCCAGCAGCTTGGATACCAGGGGGCGCGGAAACACCATATATTTT	CASSLDTRGRGNTIYF
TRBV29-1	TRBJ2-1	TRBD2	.	TGCAGCGCCGGACTAGCGGGGGGGCAGAGGAGAGTTCATGAGCAGTTCTTC	CSAGLAGGQRRVHEQFF
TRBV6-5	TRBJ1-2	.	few	TGTGCCAGCAGTTCCCGGGACCCTATAATGAGCTACACCTTC	CASSSRDPIMSYTF
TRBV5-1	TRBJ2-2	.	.	TGCGCCAGCAGCCAGGGCGGCGTGACAGCCCGGGGCGGGGAGCTGTTTTTT	CASSQGGVTARGGELFF
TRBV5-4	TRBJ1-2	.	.	TGTGCCAGCAGCTTGGACAGGACTAACTATGGCTACACCTTC	CASSLDRTNYGYTF
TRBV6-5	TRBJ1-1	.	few	TGTGCCAGCAGTTACGGGGGGTGGGCAGGGGTCGTCGCTGAAGCTTTCTTT	CASSYGGWAGVVAEAFF
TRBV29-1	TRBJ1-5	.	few	TGCAGCGTTGAAGATAGCCCCCCCCCAGGGAGCAATCAGCCCCAGCATTTT	CSVEDSPPPGSNQPQHF
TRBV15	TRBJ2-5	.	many	TGTGCCACCAGCAGAGATGCGGAGACCCAGTACTTC	CATSRDAETQYF
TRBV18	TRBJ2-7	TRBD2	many	TGTGCCAGCTCACGGACTAGCGGGAACGAGCAGTACTTC	CASSRTSGNEQYF
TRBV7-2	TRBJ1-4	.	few	TGTGCCAGCAGCTTAGAAGCAGGGTGGACTAATGAAAAACTGTTTTTT	CASSLEAGWTNEKLFF
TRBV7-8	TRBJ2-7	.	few	TGTGCCAGCAGCTTAGGACAGGACCTCTCCTACGAGCAGTACTTC	CASSLGQDLSYEQYF
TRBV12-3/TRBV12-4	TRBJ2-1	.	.	TGTGCCAGCAGTTTAACCCGAGTCAGTGAGCAGTTCTTC	CASSLTRVSEQFF
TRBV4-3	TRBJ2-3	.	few	TGCGCCAGCAGCCAGCCCGGACAGGATACGCAGTATTTT	CASSQPGQDTQYF
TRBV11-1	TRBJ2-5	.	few	TGTGCCAGCAGCCTACTCCCTGGTGAAGACAACCGCCAAGAGACCCAGTACTTC	CASSLLPGEDNRQETQYF
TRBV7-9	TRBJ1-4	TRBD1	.	TGTGCCAGCAGCTTAGGGACAGGGGGCGGAACTGAAAAACTGTTTTTT	CASSLGTGGGTEKLFF
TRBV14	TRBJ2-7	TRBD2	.	TGTGCCAGCAGCCAAGGACTAGCGGGGAACTACGAGCAGTACTTC	CASSQGLAGNYEQYF
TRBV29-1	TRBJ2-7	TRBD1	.	TGCAGCGTTGAAGATGTAGGGACAGAGTCCTACGAGCAGTACTTC	CSVEDVGTESYEQYF
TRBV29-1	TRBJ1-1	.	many	TGCAGCGTCGAGGTGAACACTGAAGCTTTCTTT	CSVEVNTEAFF
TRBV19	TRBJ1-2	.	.	TGTGCCAGTAGTTTAGCAGGGACTGGCTACACCTTC	CASSLAGTGYTF
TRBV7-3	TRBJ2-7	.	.	TGTGCCAGCAGCTCAATCGCAGGGGACGAGCAGTACTTC	CASSSIAGDEQYF
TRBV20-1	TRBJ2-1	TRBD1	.	TGCAGTGCCTACCATCGGACAGGGGAGAATGAGCAGTTCTTC	CSAYHRTGENEQFF
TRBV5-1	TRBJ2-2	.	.	TGCGCCAGCAGCACCGGACAGCCGAACACCGGGGAGCTGTTTTTT	CASSTGQPNTGELFF
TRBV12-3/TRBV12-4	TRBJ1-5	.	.	TGTGCCAGCAGTCGACAGTATAGCAATCAGCCCCAGCATTTT	CASSRQYSNQPQHF
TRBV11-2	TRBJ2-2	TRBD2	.	TGTGCCAGCAGCCACGGGACTAGCGGGGGGCGGACCGGGGAGCTGTTTTTT	CASSHGTSGGRTGELFF
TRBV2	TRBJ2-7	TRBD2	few	TGTGCCAGCAAGGTAGCGGGGCTTAGCTCCTACGAGCAGTACTTC	CASKVAGLSSYEQYF